This T cell receptor beta chain was recovered during a study of radiation and T cells in renal cell carcinoma. Turning to the study itself: Nephrectomy followed 15 Gy stereotactic body radiation by 4 weeks.

Profiling relied on immunoSEQ multiplex PCR, and the TCRdb table lists in-frame clones only, not all of them. The sample consists of 110,000 to 150,000 clones, approximately 87% of them appearing once. Study-level points and caveats: In blood, top tumor clones expanded by 2 weeks, shrinking by 4.

This clone was recorded only once. Its antigen is undetermined. Time point of the sample: baseline pretreatment blood. Treatment: 15 Gy SBRT to primary tumor, nephrectomy 4 weeks later. Germline V CDR1 and CDR2: SGHTA, FQGNSA. V shed 1 base and J shed 4 bases, with 7 bases lying between them. The CDR3 is 13 residues long. This sequence originates from a woman between 50 and 59 years old with renal cell carcinoma. The chain links TRBV7-2 to TRBJ2-5; D remains unclear. Sequenced here: blood, sampled from a patient whose treatment included radiotherapy and nephrectomy. CDR3: CASSLVGRETQYF. DNA for the CDR3: TGTGCCAGCAGCTTAGTCGGCCGAGAGACCCAGTACTTC. The variable domain in full, with the rest retrieved from reference TRBV7-2 and TRBJ2-5, is GAGVSQSPSNKVTEKGKDVELRCDPISGHTALYWYRQSLGQGLEFLIYFQGNSAPDKSGLPSDRFSAERTGGSVSTLTIQRTQQEDSAVYLCASSLVGRETQYFGPGTRLLVL.